This record looks at one TCR beta chain sequence and its context. This sample was included in a study of Ad26.COV2.S vaccination and SARS-CoV-2 variants. Sequenced by immunoSEQ multiplex PCR; TCRdb stores in-frame clones only, minus some. The sample records 440,000 or so clones, roughly nine tenths being singletons. The treatment is: some 19 received Ad26.COV2.S at low or high dose, single or two shots; 5 received placebo; per-sample allocation not given. Collection of the samples took place on day 63 after the first injection of vaccine or placebo. The source was peripheral blood, collected in a trial of Ad26.COV2.S vaccine versus placebo. The TCR originated in a person aged 18-60 years who received the Ad26.COV2.S COVID-19 vaccine or a placebo.

The DNA for the CDR3 is TGTGCCAGCAGCCTATCGTTCTCCGGGGAGCTGTTTTTT. It specifies CASSLSFSGELFF. J is TRBJ2-2 and V is TRBV11-2; D is undetermined. The CDR3 has 13 amino acids. Germline lookup yields CDR1 SGHAT and CDR2 FQNNGV. V shed 5 bases and J shed 6 bases, with 10 bases lying between them.